These 30 T cell receptor beta chains originate from one sample sequenced in a study of T cell responses to AZD1222 COVID-19 vaccine. Sequencing used immunoSEQ multiplex PCR; TCRdb keeps in-frame clones, though not all of them. The data contain 40,000 to 60,000 clones, 85% to 90% of them singletons. The specimen comprised peripheral blood, sampled 28 days after the second AZD1222 dose. The receptors originated from an adult who received the AZD1222 COVID-19 vaccine.

This chain links TRBV7-2 with TRBJ2-3; D gene ambiguous. The CDR3 consists of 15 residues. Trimming cost V 5 bases and J 1 base, with 13 bases left between them. The germline V gene encodes CDR1 SGHTA and CDR2 FQGNSA. The CDR3 loop reads CASSLKLVGTDTQYF. CDR3 DNA: TGTGCCAGCAGCCTAAAATTAGTGGGCACAGATACGCAGTATTTT.

V gene TRBV5-1 combines with J gene TRBJ2-2; D uncertain. Trimming took off 4 bases at V and 7 bases at J, with 14 bases between the two ends. Germline assignment: CDR1 SGHRS and CDR2 YFSETQ. The CDR3 length is 14 residues. The CDR3 spells CASSPRRTSGELFF. In DNA form, the CDR3 reads TGCGCCAGCAGCCCGCGGCGTACCAGCGGGGAGCTGTTTTTT.

The chain recombines TRBV2 with TRBJ2-1, with a weak D call TRBD2 (6 bases). Germline V gene data show CDR1 as SNHLY and CDR2 as FYNNEI. The CDR3 spans 11 residues. The V gene lost 5 bases and the J gene lost 10 bases, with 9 bases spanning the gap. The CDR3 DNA is TGTGCCAGCAGTTCCCTAGCGGAGCAGTTCTTC. Amino acid sequence: CASSSLAEQFF.

This chain uses TRBV5-1 with TRBJ2-2, with a tentative D call TRBD2 (6 bases). Germline CDR1 reads SGHRS; CDR2 reads YFSETQ. V was clipped by 0 bases and J by 0 bases, with 12 bases between them. The CDR3 is 17 residues long. The CDR3 region has the DNA TGCGCCAGCAGCTTGGCACGCGGGACGGCGAACACCGGGGAGCTGTTTTTT. It yields the protein CASSLARGTANTGELFF.

This rearrangement joins TRBV19 to TRBJ2-1; 15 bases fit TRBD2. Looked up from germline, CDR1 is LNHDA and CDR2 is SQIVND (reference sequence). J was trimmed by 3 bases and V by 5 bases; bases with no gene match: 8. The CDR3 covers 18 residues. The CDR3, as DNA: TGTGCCAGTAGTCCTGGGACTAGCGGGAGGACCAACTACAATGAGCAGTTCTTC. Encoded protein: CASSPGTSGRTNYNEQFF.

The J gene is TRBJ2-7, the V gene TRBV28; 12 positions agree with TRBD1. Germline-derived CDR1 and CDR2 are MDHEN and SYDVKM. This CDR3 is built from 14 residues. After removal of 5 bases from V and 9 bases from J, the junction contained 8 bases not matched to a gene. The CDR3 is CASSPTGQGASQYF. Written as DNA, the CDR3 is TGTGCCAGCAGTCCCACGGGACAGGGGGCTTCGCAGTACTTC.

The V gene is TRBV7-9, the J gene TRBJ1-5; 9 bases fit TRBD1. This CDR3 has 17 amino acids. Germline CDR1 reads SEHNR; CDR2 reads FQNEAQ (reference sequence). V trimming: 4 bases; J trimming: 7 bases; junction bases outside the gene matches: 14. The CDR3 region is CASSSSAGQGLNQPQHF. CDR3 nucleotide sequence: TGTGCCAGCAGCTCCTCGGCGGGACAGGGTTTGAACCAGCCCCAGCATTTT.

A note on this clone: A junction end diverges from the germline sequence, so it may reflect a read error. In DNA form, the CDR3 reads TGCGCCAGCAGTGCGCTGGGGACGAATCTCCCCCTCTCATTCTTC. Its translation: CASSALGTNLPLSFF. This sequence joins TRBV10-2 and TRBJ2-7, with D perhaps matching TRBD1 or TRBD2 (5 bases each). This CDR3 contains 15 residues. The germline gives CDR1 WSHSY, CDR2 SAAADI.

The rearrangement links TRBV19 to TRBJ2-5; D is ambiguous. The CDR3 spans 15 residues. Trimming took 3 bases from V and 4 from J, leaving 15 bases between them. The germline V gene has CDR1 LNHDA and CDR2 SQIVND (reference sequence). The CDR3 DNA is TGTGCCAGTAGTATCGGTGGTCCCCTGGGAGAGACCCAGTACTTC. Translated: CASSIGGPLGETQYF. Full variable domain (missing parts from reference TRBV19 and TRBJ2-5): DGGITQSPKYLFRKEGQNVTLSCEQNLNHDAMYWYRQDPGQGLRLIYYSQIVNDFQKGDIAEGYSVSREKKESFPLTVTSAQKNPTAFYLCASSIGGPLGETQYFGPGTRLLVL.

Details on this clone: Other DNA sequences in the same sample also yield this CDR3. The V call is TRBV20-1, the J call TRBJ2-5; no firm D call. The CDR3 has 11 residues. V was pared by 1 base and J by 4 bases, with 4 bases between. Germline V gene data show CDR1 as DFQATT and CDR2 as SNEGSKA (reference sequence). The CDR3 protein is CSARAPETQYF. The CDR3 bases are TGCAGTGCTAGAGCCCCAGAGACCCAGTACTTC.

This chain connects TRBV6-5 to TRBJ1-6; TRBD1 might be the D (5 bases). The CDR3 spans 15 residues. CDR1 and CDR2 (germline): MNHEY, SVGAGI. V was trimmed by 5 bases and J by 6 bases, leaving 14 bases between them. This CDR3 is CASSNSWQGNSPLHF. The CDR3 DNA is TGTGCCAGCAGTAATTCTTGGCAGGGTAATTCACCCCTCCACTTT.

The V call is TRBV3-1 (or the pseudogene TRBV3-2), the J call TRBJ1-3, with D unclear. With 0 bases removed from V and 2 bases from J, the gap between germline ends came to 8 bases. CDR3 length: 15 amino acids. Germline V gene data show CDR1 as LGHDT and CDR2 as YNNKEL (reference sequence). DNA for the CDR3: TGTGCCAGCAGCCAAGATGCGGTTCCTGGAAACACCATATATTTT. Translation gives CASSQDAVPGNTIYF.

The V call is TRBV12-3 or TRBV12-4, the J call TRBJ1-5; D is undetermined. V was pared by 2 bases and J by 9 bases, with 11 bases between. The CDR3 covers 13 residues. CDR3 amino acids: CASSLLGGGPQHF. CDR3 DNA: TGTGCCAGCAGTTTATTGGGAGGTGGGCCCCAGCATTTT.

The gene calls are TRBV30 and TRBJ2-7; 8 bases line up with TRBD1. The CDR3 sequence is 15 residues long. V dropped 0 bases and J dropped 0; count of bases not matched to a gene: 4. Germline loops: CDR1 GTSNPN, CDR2 SVGIG (reference sequence). CDR3 DNA: TGTGCCTGGAGTGTTAAGGGGACAGGCTCCTACGAGCAGTACTTC. This encodes CAWSVKGTGSYEQYF.

The chain recombines TRBV5-4 with TRBJ2-1, with 12 bases lining up with TRBD2. This CDR3 region has 16 residues. Germline CDR1 and CDR2: SGHNT and YYREEE (reference sequence). J gave up 9 bases and V 5 bases, and 12 bases lay outside the gene matches. Here the CDR3 DNA reads TGTGCCAGCAGTCGAGGTGCTAGCGGGAGGGCCGGTGAGCAGTTCTTC. Amino acid sequence: CASSRGASGRAGEQFF.

The chain is built from TRBV3-1 (or the pseudogene TRBV3-2) and TRBJ1-6, with D tentatively TRBD1 (5 bases). CDR1 LGHDT and CDR2 YNNKEL come from the germline V gene (reference sequence). Deletions cut 4 bases from V and 11 bases from J, with 9 bases between. The CDR3 totals 12 residues. This chain's CDR3 is CASSLGGPPLHF. CDR3 coding DNA: TGTGCCAGCAGCCTCGGGGGACCACCCCTCCACTTT.

This clone has only one observation. CDR3 nucleotide sequence: TGTGCCAGCAGCCTTAAGTGGGCAGTTGAGACCCAGTACTTC. Protein: CASSLKWAVETQYF. This rearrangement joins TRBV7-9 to TRBJ2-5, with unresolved D. V was shortened by 5 bases and J by 5 bases, with 15 bases between the two germline ends. Germline V gives CDR1 SEHNR, CDR2 FQNEAQ (reference sequence). CDR3 length: 14 residues.

This chain links TRBV9 with TRBJ1-1; D perhaps matches TRBD1 (6 bases). Germline CDR1 and CDR2: SGDLS and YYNGEE. The CDR3 loop spans 15 amino acids. Deletions cut 0 bases from V and 5 bases from J, with 14 bases between. CDR3 DNA sequence: TGTGCCAGCAGCGTAGATCCGGGGGCCGGTACTGAAGCTTTCTTT. Its protein is CASSVDPGAGTEAFF. The full variable domain, with the rest looked up from reference TRBV9 and TRBJ1-1, is DSGVTQTPKHLITATGQRVTLRCSPRSGDLSVYWYQQSLDQGLQFLIQYYNGEERAKGNILERFSAQQFPDLHSELNLSSLELGDSALYFCASSVDPGAGTEAFFGQGTRLTVV.

The chain employs TRBV15 and TRBJ2-7; maybe TRBD1 (5 bases). V gave up 8 bases and J gave up 4 bases, with 21 bases separating them. The CDR3 runs 15 residues. Germline loops: CDR1 LNHNV, CDR2 YYDKDF (reference sequence). As DNA, the CDR3 is TGTGCCACCTCCCAGGGCCCCGCGCGAGTATACGAGCAGTACTTC. Translated, it gives CATSQGPARVYEQYF.

The chain uses TRBV4-1 and TRBJ2-1, with 9 bases identical to TRBD2. The germline V gene encodes CDR1 MGHRA and CDR2 YSYEKL. This CDR3 comprises 13 residues. Trimming at V came to 9 bases and at J to 5 bases, leaving 5 bases not matched to a gene. CDR3 residues: CASSGRWNNEQFF. DNA of the CDR3: TGCGCCAGTAGCGGGAGATGGAACAATGAGCAGTTCTTC.

The chain has TRBV11-1 and TRBJ2-7, with D possibly matching TRBD1 (6 bases). The CDR3 extends over 15 amino acids. The V gene's germline CDR1 is SGHAT and CDR2 FQDESV (reference sequence). The V and J ends lost 5 bases and 6 bases respectively, with 20 bases between them. DNA of the CDR3: TGTGCCAGCAGCCCCTCTGTTTACCGGGACACCGAGCAGTACTTC. This gives the protein CASSPSVYRDTEQYF.

The chain is built from TRBV18 and TRBJ2-7, with D possibly TRBD2 on 6 matching bases. The V end was cut by 6 bases, the J end by 2 bases, with 14 bases between. CDR3 size: 14 residues. The germline V gene encodes CDR1 KGHSH and CDR2 LQKENI. CDR3 sequence: CASSFLATPYEQYF. The CDR3 nucleotides are TGTGCCAGCTCTTTCCTAGCGACCCCCTACGAGCAGTACTTC.

This clone was detected only once. The chain links TRBV6-5 to TRBJ2-5; D remains unclear. In germline, CDR1 is MNHEY, CDR2 SVGAGI. Trimming left V 0 bases short and J 1 base short, with 0 bases between. The CDR3 covers 12 residues. The CDR3 sequence is CASSYSQETQYF. The CDR3 DNA reads TGTGCCAGCAGTTACTCCCAAGAGACCCAGTACTTC.

J is TRBJ1-3 and V is TRBV7-8; the match to TRBD1 covers 9 bases. The CDR3 is made up of 17 amino acids. Germline-derived CDR1 and CDR2 are SGHVS and FQNEAQ. V shed 1 base and J 4 bases; nucleotides not matched to a gene: 8. CDR3 sequence (DNA): TGTGCCAGCAGCTTAGTGGGACAGGGAGCATCCGGAAACACCATATATTTT. Residues: CASSLVGQGASGNTIYF.

The chain recombines TRBV27 with TRBJ2-7; 10 bases fit TRBD2. CDR3 length: 14 residues. The germline V gene has CDR1 MNHEY and CDR2 SMNVEV (reference sequence). Trimming took 7 bases from V and 5 from J; bases not matched to a gene: 8. CDR3 region: CASNPLAGVHEQYF. The CDR3 bases are TGTGCCAGCAATCCCCTAGCGGGAGTCCACGAGCAGTACTTC.

This clone has a single count. The chain joins TRBV4-1 to TRBJ2-1; 7 nucleotides agree with TRBD2. From germline, CDR1 is MGHRA and CDR2 YSYEKL. The trim removed 4 bases at V and 7 bases at J, leaving 16 bases unmatched. The CDR3 sequence is 17 residues long. CDR3 in amino acids: CASSPPVFGRFRNEQFF. For the CDR3, the DNA is TGCGCCAGCAGCCCTCCAGTTTTCGGGAGGTTCCGGAATGAGCAGTTCTTC.

CDR3 DNA sequence: TGTGCCAGCAGCTTAGGTTACAGGGGGAACACTGAAGCTTTCTTT. It codes for CASSLGYRGNTEAFF. V gene TRBV7-9 combines with J gene TRBJ1-1, with 7 bases identical to TRBD1. The length of the CDR3 is 15 residues. Per germline, CDR1 SEHNR and CDR2 FQNEAQ (reference sequence). J gave up 1 base and V 1 base, and 3 bases lay outside the gene matches.

The chain carries TRBV29-1 and TRBJ1-2; unclear D gene. Trimming took 2 bases from V and 8 from J, leaving 9 bases between them. The CDR3 runs to 11 residues. Germline assignment: CDR1 SQVTM and CDR2 ANQGSEA. Here the CDR3 reads CSVEMKWGYTF. CDR3 coding DNA: TGCAGCGTTGAAATGAAATGGGGCTACACCTTC.

The rearrangement joins TRBV2 to TRBJ1-2; D unresolved. Trimming took 7 bases from V and 8 from J, leaving 11 bases between them. The CDR3 loop spans 11 amino acids. From germline, CDR1 is SNHLY and CDR2 FYNNEI. The CDR3 bases are TGTGCCAGCACCCTCGGGCAGGGCTACACCTTC. It encodes CASTLGQGYTF.

The CDR3 DNA sequence: TGCAGTATCTCAGGGGTCACTGAAGCTTTCTTT. Translated: CSISGVTEAFF. This chain links TRBV20-1 with TRBJ1-1; D possibly corresponds to TRBD1 (6 bases). CDR1 is DFQATT and CDR2 is SNEGSKA in the germline V gene (reference sequence). V dropped 8 bases and J dropped 4 bases, with 11 bases sitting between them. CDR3 length: 11 residues.